This T cell receptor beta chain was documented in a study of spatial heterogeneity in lung cancer. Overall study context: Sequence detection consistently recorded a greater number of beta-chain than alpha-chain sequences.

There are many counts of this clonotype. As yet, its antigen is unknown. Study-wide results and limits: Tumor mutation count correlated with how many alpha and beta TCRs expanded intratumorally. Estimated coverage of tumor T cells was 5.5% to 8.5% for alpha and roughly 13% for beta chains.

Germline-derived CDR1 and CDR2 are DFQATT and SNEGSKA (reference sequence). Trimming removed 0 bases at V and 10 bases at J, with 7 bases between. This CDR3 has 11 amino acids. Time point here: sample taken at primary tumor resection. Carried by each TCR cDNA molecule was a unique molecular identifier. TCRdb re-called the 5' RACE reads through MiXCR, storing one row per CDR3 protein. This sample has over 8,500 distinct CDR3 sequences, with around 5.5% found just once. The clonotype was recovered from a female donor with early-stage non-small cell lung cancer. This material consisted of lung tumor tissue, taken at surgery. The gene calls are TRBV20-1 and TRBJ2-1, with D unresolved. CDR3 nucleotide sequence: TGCAGTGCTAGAGATGGCAAGGAGCAGTTCTTC. This sequence encodes CSARDGKEQFF.